What follows are 27 T cell receptor beta chains derived from one specimen sequenced in a study of blood T cell repertoires in COVID-19. Repertoires were generated with immunoSEQ multiplex PCR, while TCRdb's copy carries only in-frame clones and drops some. This table holds roughly 330,000 clones, about 90% found once. The sequenced sample was PBMCs or T cells enriched from blood (not recorded which). All receptors derive from a man aged 25 to 40 who had recovered from COVID-19.

The chain has TRBV2 and TRBJ1-2; 12 nucleotides agree with TRBD1. The CDR3 has 16 amino acids. Looked up from germline, CDR1 is SNHLY and CDR2 is FYNNEI. V lost 3 bases to trimming and J lost 3 bases; unmatched junction nucleotides: 5. CDR3 sequence reads: CASSEGQGAKDYGYTF. In nucleotides, the CDR3 is TGTGCCAGCAGTGAGGGACAGGGGGCAAAGGACTATGGCTACACCTTC. The entire variable domain, with the rest obtained from reference TRBV2 and TRBJ1-2, is as follows: EPEVTQTPSHQVTQMGQEVILRCVPISNHLYFYWYRQILGQKVEFLVSFYNNEISEKSEIFDDQFSVERPDGSNFTLKIRSTKLEDSAMYFCASSEGQGAKDYGYTFGSGTRLTVV.

The gene calls are TRBV28 and TRBJ2-1; possible D gene TRBD2, 5 bases. The CDR3 is 15 residues long. V shed 0 bases and J shed 8 bases, with 14 bases lying between them. Germline V gene lookup returns CDR1 MDHEN and CDR2 SYDVKM. CDR3: CASSLWGPSRDEQFF. The CDR3 DNA reads TGTGCCAGCAGTTTATGGGGCCCCTCGCGGGATGAGCAGTTCTTC.

The chain recombines TRBV28 with TRBJ2-1; no definite D call. Trimming took off 3 bases at V and 5 bases at J, with 8 bases between the two ends. In germline, CDR1 is MDHEN, CDR2 SYDVKM. This CDR3 has 13 amino acids. CDR3 DNA: TGTGCCAGCAGTTTGGCACGTCACAATGAGCAGTTCTTC. Translation: CASSLARHNEQFF.

The chain uses TRBV13 and TRBJ1-1; D gene uncertain. Looked up from germline, CDR1 is PRHDT and CDR2 is FYEKMQ (reference sequence). CDR3 length: 14 amino acids. Trimming left V 0 bases short and J 1 base short, with 6 bases between. Here the CDR3 reads CASSLGRRNTEAFF. In nucleotides, the CDR3 is TGTGCCAGCAGCTTAGGGAGGAGGAACACTGAAGCTTTCTTT.

V and J are TRBV5-1 and TRBJ2-5; D is uncertain. Per the germline V gene, CDR1 is SGHRS and CDR2 is YFSETQ. Trimming left V 1 base short and J 3 bases short, with 7 bases between. This CDR3 comprises 13 residues. CDR3 DNA: TGCGCCAGCAGCTTGAGCCGGGAAGAGACCCAGTACTTC. Amino acids: CASSLSREETQYF.

This sequence joins TRBV6-1 and TRBJ2-5; a weak D match, TRBD1 (6 bases). Germline V lookup: CDR1 MNHNS, CDR2 SASEGT. The CDR3 totals 14 residues. V lost 2 bases to trimming and J lost 2 bases, with 9 bases between them. DNA for the CDR3: TGTGCCAGCAGTGAACTCCAGGGGCAAGAGACCCAGTACTTC. Translating gives CASSELQGQETQYF.

This clone was seen ten or more times. Here the CDR3 reads CAWSMIGRRSGEQYF. The CDR3 region has the DNA TGTGCCTGGAGTATGATAGGACGGAGGTCGGGTGAGCAGTACTTC. The chain links TRBV30 to TRBJ2-7; D perhaps matches TRBD2 (5 bases). The V end lost 2 bases, the J end lost 7 bases, and 21 bases lay between the germline ends. CDR1 and CDR2 from the germline V gene are GTSNPN and SVGIG (reference sequence). The CDR3 is 15 residues long. Combining the CDR3 with reference TRBV30 and TRBJ2-7 gives the whole variable domain SQTIHQWPATLVQPVGSPLSLECTVEGTSNPNLYWYRQAAGRGLQLLFYSVGIGQISSEVPQNLSASRPQDRQFILSSKKLLLSDSGFYLCAWSMIGRRSGEQYFGPGTRLTVT.

V gene TRBV7-9 combines with J gene TRBJ2-7, with 10 bases matching TRBD2. V was pared by 8 bases and J by 3 bases, with 7 bases of the junction left unmatched. The CDR3 is 14 amino acids. From germline, CDR1 is SEHNR and CDR2 FQNEAQ (reference sequence). The CDR3 sequence: CASALAGVRYEQYF. CDR3 bases: TGTGCCAGCGCGCTAGCGGGGGTTCGCTACGAGCAGTACTTC.

This clone was seen more than once but under ten times. The rearrangement joins TRBV19 to TRBJ2-5; TRBD2 is a possible D gene (6 bases). The CDR3 runs 21 residues. Germline CDR1 is LNHDA and CDR2 is SQIVND (reference sequence). The V end was cut by 6 bases, the J end by 0 bases, with 32 bases between. The CDR3 sequence is CASRYRGSAAFDFSDQETQYF. Written as DNA, the CDR3 is TGTGCCAGTAGGTATCGGGGGTCGGCCGCATTTGACTTTTCGGACCAAGAGACCCAGTACTTC.

The V gene is TRBV5-5, the J gene TRBJ1-6; 8 bases map to TRBD1. Germline CDR1 and CDR2: SGHKS and YYEKEE (reference sequence). The CDR3 loop spans 16 amino acids. V lost 4 bases, J lost 0 bases, and 3 bases stayed unmatched. The CDR3 DNA is TGTGCCAGCAGCCCGACAGGGGACTCCTATAATTCACCCCTCCACTTT. This codes for CASSPTGDSYNSPLHF.

This clone has a single count. This chain joins TRBV5-8 and TRBJ2-1, with D possibly being TRBD1 (6 bases). Germline V CDR1 and CDR2: SGHTS, YDEGEE. The CDR3 spans 14 residues. Between the trimmed V and J ends, which lost 0 bases and 6 bases, there was a span of 10 bases. CDR3 loop: CASSLAGVRNEQFF. The CDR3 coding sequence is TGTGCCAGCAGCTTGGCAGGGGTGCGCAATGAGCAGTTCTTC.

In DNA, the CDR3 is TGTGCCAGCAGCAGTGGGGCCGCAGGGGGCGCCCGGAAATACGAGCAGTACTTC. This translates into CASSSGAAGGARKYEQYF. This chain connects TRBV7-6 to TRBJ2-7, with 8 bases lining up with TRBD1. CDR1 is SGHVS, CDR2 FNYEAQ, per germline. The CDR3 is 18 amino acids. With 5 bases clipped from V and 4 bases from J, the junction kept 19 bases outside the gene matches.

This chain links TRBV3-1 (or the pseudogene TRBV3-2) with TRBJ1-2; D is ambiguous. V dropped 5 bases and J dropped 4 bases, with 8 bases sitting between them. CDR1 is LGHDT, CDR2 YNNKEL, per germline (reference sequence). The CDR3 totals 12 residues. The CDR3 region is CASSYTTYGYTF. The CDR3 DNA follows: TGTGCCAGCAGCTATACTACCTATGGCTACACCTTC.

J is TRBJ1-1 and V is TRBV4-1; 7 nucleotides align to TRBD1. Germline assignment: CDR1 MGHRA and CDR2 YSYEKL. V lost 2 bases, J lost 0 bases, and 6 bases stayed unmatched. This CDR3 contains 16 residues. The CDR3 region has the DNA TGCGCCAGCAGCCAATCACCGGGACAGCTGAACACTGAAGCTTTCTTT. Translated, it gives CASSQSPGQLNTEAFF.

This chain uses TRBV5-5 with TRBJ2-6, with D perhaps TRBD2 (5 bases). The CDR3 is 15 residues long. V was clipped by 4 bases and J by 4 bases, with 12 bases between them. Germline lookup yields CDR1 SGHKS and CDR2 YYEKEE (reference sequence). The CDR3 DNA sequence: TGTGCCAGCAGCCCCGACTACATCGGGGCCAACGTCCTGACTTTC. This gives the protein CASSPDYIGANVLTF.

Concerning this clone itself: Other DNA sequences in the same sample also yield this CDR3. The chain combines TRBV18 with TRBJ1-1, with 7 nucleotides matching TRBD1. Losses at the gene ends were 3 bases for V and 4 bases for J; bases not matched to a gene: 2. The germline CDR1 and CDR2 sequences are KGHSH and LQKENI. CDR3 length: 13 residues. Written as DNA, the CDR3 is TGTGCCAGCTCACCGGCAGGGGGCACTGAAGCTTTCTTT. Its translation: CASSPAGGTEAFF. The full variable domain, rest sourced from reference TRBV18 and TRBJ1-1, is NAGVMQNPRHLVRRRGQEARLRCSPMKGHSHVYWYRQLPEEGLKFMVYLQKENIIDESGMPKERFSAEFPKEGPSILRIQQVVRGDSAAYFCASSPAGGTEAFFGQGTRLTVV.

This clone occurred a few times. This chain uses TRBV2 with TRBJ1-3, with 8 bases matching TRBD1. J lost 9 bases, V lost 6 bases, and 10 bases had no gene match. Germline CDR1 is SNHLY and CDR2 is FYNNEI. The CDR3 totals 14 residues. CDR3 sequence: CASSGQGEVGTIYF. DNA of the CDR3: TGTGCCAGCAGCGGACAGGGAGAAGTAGGCACCATATATTTT.

The V call is TRBV5-4, the J call TRBJ2-7; 7 bases are a match to TRBD1. The CDR3 length is 14 residues. Germline V gene sequence: CDR1 SGHNT, CDR2 YYREEE (reference sequence). Trimming cost V 4 bases and J 6 bases; bases outside gene matches: 10. CDR3 sequence (DNA): TGTGCCAGCAGCGAAAATCGACAGGGTGGCGAGCAGTACTTC. It encodes CASSENRQGGEQYF.

The chain joins TRBV14 to TRBJ2-1, with a tentative D call TRBD1 (6 bases). Germline values: CDR1 SGHDN, CDR2 FVKESK. The CDR3 has 16 residues. V shed 0 bases and J shed 3 bases, with 12 bases lying between them. This CDR3 is CASSQDWGPYYNEQFF. CDR3 DNA sequence: TGTGCCAGCAGCCAAGATTGGGGGCCCTACTACAATGAGCAGTTCTTC. Variable domain in full (rest from reference TRBV14 and TRBJ2-1): EAGVTQFPSHSVIEKGQTVTLRCDPISGHDNLYWYRRVMGKEIKFLLHFVKESKQDESGMPNNRFLAERTGGTYSTLKVQPAELEDSGVYFCASSQDWGPYYNEQFFGPGTRLTVL.

This chain joins TRBV18 and TRBJ1-1, with 7 positions matching TRBD1. Unmatched junction bases numbered 9, after V lost 3 bases and J lost 8 bases. Germline V CDR1 and CDR2: KGHSH, LQKENI. This CDR3 contains 14 residues. Written as DNA, the CDR3 is TGTGCCAGCTCACCGACAGGGCCAGTGAGGGAAGCTTTCTTT. As protein: CASSPTGPVREAFF.

The chain recombines TRBV28 with TRBJ2-5, with 7 positions matching TRBD1. Trimming took 3 bases from V and 6 from J; bases not matched to a gene: 4. CDR1 and CDR2 (germline): MDHEN, SYDVKM. The CDR3 is made up of 13 amino acids. The CDR3 DNA reads TGTGCCAGCAGTTTCTCAGGGGGACAGACCCAGTACTTC. Translating gives CASSFSGGQTQYF.

This chain joins TRBV5-1 and TRBJ2-5, with 8 positions matching TRBD2. The CDR3 totals 16 residues. The trim removed 0 bases at V and 3 bases at J, leaving 7 bases unmatched. Germline values: CDR1 SGHRS, CDR2 YFSETQ. The CDR3 DNA reads as TGCGCCAGCAGCTTGGTAGTGCGGGGGGTAGAAGAGACCCAGTACTTC. Residues: CASSLVVRGVEETQYF. Supplemented by reference TRBV5-1 and TRBJ2-5, the full variable domain reads KAGVTQTPRYLIKTRGQQVTLSCSPISGHRSVSWYQQTPGQGLQFLFEYFSETQRNKGNFPGRFSGRQFSNSRSEMNVSTLELGDSALYLCASSLVVRGVEETQYFGPGTRLLVL.

This clone appeared once. The chain has TRBV5-1 and TRBJ2-5, with D perhaps TRBD2 (7 bases). Trimming removed 3 bases from V and 1 base from J, with 13 bases in between. The CDR3 is 15 amino acids. CDR1 SGHRS and CDR2 YFSETQ come from the germline V gene. CDR3 nucleotides: TGCGCCAGCAGCTGGGGGGGGCAGGCCCAAGAGACCCAGTACTTC. Translation gives CASSWGGQAQETQYF. Full variable domain (missing parts from reference TRBV5-1 and TRBJ2-5): KAGVTQTPRYLIKTRGQQVTLSCSPISGHRSVSWYQQTPGQGLQFLFEYFSETQRNKGNFPGRFSGRQFSNSRSEMNVSTLELGDSALYLCASSWGGQAQETQYFGPGTRLLVL.

The rearrangement joins TRBV28 to TRBJ2-7; TRBD1 aligns across 8 bases. This CDR3 contains 13 residues. Germline CDR1 reads MDHEN; CDR2 reads SYDVKM. The trim removed 6 bases at V and 5 bases at J, leaving 6 bases unmatched. DNA for the CDR3: TGTGCCAGCAGACGGACAGGGATGGACGAGCAGTACTTC. The encoded protein is CASRRTGMDEQYF.

This sequence joins TRBV28 and TRBJ2-4; D is unresolved. Germline V lookup: CDR1 MDHEN, CDR2 SYDVKM. Trimming removed 7 bases at V and 0 bases at J, with 13 bases between. The CDR3 is made up of 15 amino acids. Here the CDR3 reads CASTERRSAKNIQYF. CDR3 coding DNA: TGTGCCAGCACCGAGAGGCGTTCAGCCAAAAACATTCAGTACTTC.

The chain employs TRBV12-5 and TRBJ2-7; 7 bases align to TRBD1. With 7 bases clipped from V and 0 bases from J, the junction kept 6 bases outside the gene matches. This CDR3 has 14 amino acids. The germline CDR1 and CDR2 sequences are LGHNT and FRNRAP. CDR3 sequence (DNA): TGTGCTAGTGACAGGACAGGTCCCTCCTACGAGCAGTACTTC. It is translated as CASDRTGPSYEQYF.

The genes are TRBV24-1 and TRBJ2-3; D perhaps matches TRBD2 (6 bases). Per the germline V gene, CDR1 is KGHDR and CDR2 is SFDVKD. V shed 1 base and J shed 0 bases, with 13 bases lying between them. The CDR3 runs 17 residues. CDR3 loop: CATSDLWAGTSTDTQYF. The CDR3 DNA reads TGTGCCACCAGTGATTTATGGGCCGGGACTAGCACAGATACGCAGTATTTT.